These T cell receptor beta chains were read from a single sample in a study of spatial heterogeneity in lung cancer. MiXCR, run by TCRdb on the 5' RACE reads, gives a single entry per CDR3 protein. The data hold about 50,000 distinct CDR3 sequences, with roughly 7% observed a single time. This sample comprised PBMCs, obtained at follow-up. Receptor source: a female donor with early-stage non-small cell lung cancer. Both conserved end residues are part of each CDR3. The D gene is left open where the match is weak. Clone size is stated in some rows and not others, as once, few, many or a class when expanded.

J: TRBJ2-5; D: -; V: TRBV27; size: many; DNA: TGTGCCAGCAGTTTATCCTCGTACCAAGAGACCCAGTACTTC; CDR3: CASSLSSYQETQYF
J: TRBJ2-5; D: TRBD2; V: TRBV20-1; size: many; DNA: TGCAGTGCTCCCAAAACGGGGGGAGGAGAGACCCAGTACTTC; CDR3: CSAPKTGGGETQYF
J: TRBJ2-2; D: -; V: TRBV12-5; size: many; DNA: TGTGCTAGTGGTTCCTGGGACGGGGAGCTGTTTTTT; CDR3: CASGSWDGELFF
J: TRBJ2-2; D: -; V: TRBV6-2/TRBV6-3; size: few; DNA: TGTGCCAGCAGACCCCTAAGCACCGGGGAGCTGTTTTTT; CDR3: CASRPLSTGELFF
J: TRBJ2-1; D: TRBD2; V: TRBV20-1; size: many; DNA: TGCAGTGCTAGAGCGACTAGCGGGGTCCCCAATGAGCAGTTCTTC; CDR3: CSARATSGVPNEQFF
J: TRBJ1-5; D: -; V: TRBV5-1; size: once; DNA: TGCGCCAGCAGCTTGGGCATCTCAGAACCCCAGCATTTT; CDR3: CASSLGISEPQHF
J: TRBJ2-2; D: TRBD1; V: TRBV7-8; size: -; DNA: TGTGCCAGCAGCTTCCCGACAGGGGGGCTCACCGGGGAGCTGTTTTTT; CDR3: CASSFPTGGLTGELFF
J: TRBJ2-2; D: TRBD1; V: TRBV20-1; size: many; DNA: TGCAGTGCTAGGCCCGGGACAGGGGAGGCCGGGGAGCTGTTTTTT; CDR3: CSARPGTGEAGELFF
J: TRBJ2-7; D: -; V: TRBV7-9; size: -; DNA: TGTGCCAGCAGCTTATTTCTCGAGCAGTACTTC; CDR3: CASSLFLEQYF
J: TRBJ2-6; D: -; V: TRBV6-5; size: many; DNA: TGTGCCAGCAGTGTTACTATGCCCTCTGGGGCCAACGTCCTGACTTTC; CDR3: CASSVTMPSGANVLTF
J: TRBJ2-7; D: -; V: TRBV30; size: many; DNA: TGTGCCTGGAGTGAAGTGGGGGACGAGCAGTACTTC; CDR3: CAWSEVGDEQYF
J: TRBJ2-5; D: -; V: TRBV29-1; size: few; DNA: TGCAGCGTTGCTCCCCAGGGGGGGTACCAAGAGACCCAGTACTTC; CDR3: CSVAPQGGYQETQYF
J: TRBJ2-5; D: -; V: TRBV6-2/TRBV6-3; size: many; DNA: TGTGCCAGCAGCCTAGACTTGGCCCAAGAGACCCAGTACTTC; CDR3: CASSLDLAQETQYF
J: TRBJ1-5; D: -; V: TRBV20-1; size: many; DNA: TGCAGTGCTAAAGTACAGGGCGGCAATCAGCCCCAGCATTTT; CDR3: CSAKVQGGNQPQHF
J: TRBJ2-1; D: -; V: TRBV7-2; size: few; DNA: TGTGCCAGCAGCTCCGATGGTCCGTACAATGAGCAGTTCTTC; CDR3: CASSSDGPYNEQFF
J: TRBJ1-3; D: TRBD1; V: TRBV18; size: -; DNA: TGTGCCAGCTCACCACCCCCCGGACAGGGAAGACAAACTGGAAACACCATATATTTT; CDR3: CASSPPPGQGRQTGNTIYF
J: TRBJ2-1; D: TRBD1; V: TRBV6-5; size: few; DNA: TGTGTCGCGGGACAGGGGAACAATGAGCAGTTCTTC; CDR3: CVAGQGNNEQFF
J: TRBJ2-5; D: -; V: TRBV27; size: many; DNA: TGTGCCAGCAGTTTATCTCCAGGGGCTAGCGTAGAGACCCAGTACTTC; CDR3: CASSLSPGASVETQYF
J: TRBJ2-3; D: TRBD2; V: TRBV7-2; size: many; DNA: TGTGCCAGCAGCTTTACTAGCGGGGGAGCGCAGTATTTT; CDR3: CASSFTSGGAQYF
J: TRBJ2-7; D: TRBD2; V: TRBV4-1; size: -; DNA: TGCGCCAGCAGCCAAGACTCCTTGGGTTTGGGAGGGTCCTACGAGCAGTACTTC; CDR3: CASSQDSLGLGGSYEQYF
J: TRBJ2-1; D: -; V: TRBV7-8; size: -; DNA: TGTGCCGGCAGCTTTGTGGGCAATGAGCAGTTCTTC; CDR3: CAGSFVGNEQFF
J: TRBJ1-1; D: -; V: TRBV5-1; size: many; DNA: TGCGCCAGCAGCTTCGAGGGGAGCACTGAAGCTTTCTTT; CDR3: CASSFEGSTEAFF
J: TRBJ2-2; D: -; V: TRBV7-2; size: few; DNA: TGTGCCAGCAGCCCCCGAGGTGGGGCGGACACCGGGGAGCTGTTTTTT; CDR3: CASSPRGGADTGELFF
J: TRBJ1-5; D: -; V: TRBV6-5; size: -; DNA: TGTGCCAGCGGGTTTATGGGGCAGGGATTAAGTCAGCCCCAGCATTTT; CDR3: CASGFMGQGLSQPQHF
J: TRBJ2-7; D: TRBD1; V: TRBV19; size: -; DNA: TGTGCCAGTAGCCCAGGGGGACAGACTATCTACGAGCAGTACTTC; CDR3: CASSPGGQTIYEQYF
J: TRBJ2-5; D: -; V: TRBV5-1; size: few; DNA: TGCGCCAGCAGCCCAAGGGGGGTCCGCCAAGAGACCCAGTACTTC; CDR3: CASSPRGVRQETQYF
J: TRBJ1-1; D: -; V: TRBV9; size: many; DNA: TGTGCCAGCAGCGTAGTTGGGACCGGGACGAACACTGAAGCTTTCTTT; CDR3: CASSVVGTGTNTEAFF
J: TRBJ2-3; D: -; V: TRBV20-1; size: few; DNA: TGCAGTGTTGAGGACCCGCTAGGGGATACGCAGTATTTT; CDR3: CSVEDPLGDTQYF
J: TRBJ1-5; D: -; V: TRBV7-9; size: many; DNA: TGTGCCAGCAGCCGGGACAATCAGCCCCAGCATTTT; CDR3: CASSRDNQPQHF
J: TRBJ1-2; D: -; V: TRBV7-9; size: many; DNA: TGTGCCAGCAGCTTAGTTGGAGCTAACTATGGCTACACCTTC; CDR3: CASSLVGANYGYTF
J: TRBJ1-4; D: -; V: TRBV6-5; size: -; DNA: TGTGCCAGCAGTTTTCAGCTGAATGAAAAACTGTTTTTT; CDR3: CASSFQLNEKLFF
J: TRBJ2-3; D: -; V: TRBV7-8; size: many; DNA: TGTGCCAGCAGCCTTCAATGGACAGATACGCAGTATTTT; CDR3: CASSLQWTDTQYF
J: TRBJ2-3; D: -; V: TRBV20-1; size: few; DNA: TGCAGTGCTAGAGTCCCAGGGGCCACAGATACGCAGTATTTT; CDR3: CSARVPGATDTQYF
J: TRBJ1-3; D: -; V: TRBV18; size: few; DNA: TGTGCCAGCTCACCCCAGGAATCTGGAAACACCATATATTTT; CDR3: CASSPQESGNTIYF
J: TRBJ2-2; D: -; V: TRBV5-1; size: -; DNA: TGCGCCAGCAGCGCGGAAGGACCCAAGGTGCCCGGGGAGCTGTTTTTT; CDR3: CASSAEGPKVPGELFF
J: TRBJ2-5; D: TRBD2; V: TRBV10-2; size: -; DNA: TGCGCCAGCAGTGAGGCCAGACTAGCGGGGCGGGAGACCCAGTACTTC; CDR3: CASSEARLAGRETQYF
J: TRBJ1-6; D: -; V: TRBV9; size: -; DNA: TGTGCCAGCAGCGGGGGGACAACGCGTTCACCCCTCCACTTT; CDR3: CASSGGTTRSPLHF
J: TRBJ2-2; D: TRBD1; V: TRBV2; size: -; DNA: TGTGCCGAGGGGGACAGGGGGACTACCGGGGAGCTGTTTTTT; CDR3: CAEGDRGTTGELFF
J: TRBJ2-5; D: -; V: TRBV4-1; size: many; DNA: TGCGCCAGCAGCCAAGTATCCCTCCAAGAGACCCAGTACTTC; CDR3: CASSQVSLQETQYF
J: TRBJ2-5; D: TRBD1; V: TRBV14; size: -; DNA: TGTGCCAGCAGCCATTATAGGACAGGGGGCATCGGAGAGACCCAGTACTTC; CDR3: CASSHYRTGGIGETQYF
J: TRBJ2-7; D: TRBD1; V: TRBV7-2; size: many; DNA: TGTGCCAGCAGCTTTGCAGGGGGATCCTACGAGCAGTACTTC; CDR3: CASSFAGGSYEQYF
J: TRBJ1-1; D: -; V: TRBV7-2; size: many; DNA: TGTGCCAGCAACTTGAGGGGGTTGGCTGAAGCTTTCTTT; CDR3: CASNLRGLAEAFF
J: TRBJ2-7; D: -; V: TRBV7-8; size: few; DNA: TGTGCCAGCAGCTTAGTTCGGGGGGACAGCTCCTACGAGCAGTACTTC; CDR3: CASSLVRGDSSYEQYF
J: TRBJ2-6; D: -; V: TRBV6-2/TRBV6-3; size: many; DNA: TGTGCCAGCAGTTCGCTTGGTTATTCTGGGGCCAACGTCCTGACTTTC; CDR3: CASSSLGYSGANVLTF
J: TRBJ2-5; D: -; V: TRBV18; size: few; DNA: TGTGCCAGCTCACCAAAACGGAGGGACCGAGAGACCCAGTACTTC; CDR3: CASSPKRRDRETQYF
J: TRBJ2-3; D: -; V: TRBV12-3/TRBV12-4; size: many; DNA: TGTGCCAGCAGCGGGGGCCCTTCCGGCACAGATACGCAGTATTTT; CDR3: CASSGGPSGTDTQYF